This TCR beta chain derives from a study of T-cell memory formation after mild COVID-19. Study-wide results and limits: Cross-reactive memory appears to have joined, as suggested by some responding clones showing up in pre-infection memory. Second-wave clones that peaked on day 37 lacked confirmed SARS-CoV-2 specificity.

This clonotype was recorded a few times. Its antigen is not identified. Trimming left V 0 bases short and J 6 bases short, with 12 bases between. Per germline, CDR1 LGHNA and CDR2 YNFKEQ. This CDR3 region has 15 residues. TCRdb independently ran MiXCR on the 5' RACE reads; one entry per CDR3 protein. The data contain 540,000 or so distinct CDR3 sequences, roughly 20% of them singletons. Source material: PBMCs or a T cell subset sorted from them (not recorded which). The chain carries TRBV4-2 and TRBJ2-1; unclear D gene. This TCR came from an adult woman who had mild COVID-19 (a few samples of this study predate the infection). Cell type and time point are not known. The CDR3 DNA reads TGTGCCAGCAGCCAAGATGATAATGGTCCCAATGAGCAGTTCTTC. It translates to CASSQDDNGPNEQFF.